This T cell receptor (beta chain) stems from a study of OX40 agonist ivuxolimab in advanced cancers. Whole-study context: Dose-escalation patients were diagnosed with hepatocellular carcinoma, melanoma, renal cell cancer or head and neck cancer.

As to this clone: The antigen is undetermined.

Germline CDR1 is SEHNR and CDR2 is FQNEAQ (reference sequence). The junction had 13 bases not matched to a gene; V was cut back by 5 bases and J by 9 bases. CDR3 size: 15 residues. Produced via immunoSEQ multiplex PCR; TCRdb's table is partial and in-frame only. This table has tens of thousands of clones, about 80% appearing once. Anyone with autoimmune disease history or systemic immunosuppression was excluded. General study findings and limits: With doses of 0.1 to 3.0 mg/kg, CD4+ and CD8+ blood T cells had undergone clonal expansion by week 6.

This TCR was sampled from an adult with an advanced solid tumor such as melanoma, head and neck, liver or kidney cancer. V is TRBV7-9 and J is TRBJ2-1, with TRBD2 matching over 7 bases. The starting material was CD4+ or CD8+ T cells sorted from blood, obtained in a trial of the OX40 agonist ivuxolimab. The CDR3 nucleotides are TGTGCCAGCAGCGCGCGAAACCTAGCGGAGCCTGAGCAGTTCTTC. It encodes CASSARNLAEPEQFF.